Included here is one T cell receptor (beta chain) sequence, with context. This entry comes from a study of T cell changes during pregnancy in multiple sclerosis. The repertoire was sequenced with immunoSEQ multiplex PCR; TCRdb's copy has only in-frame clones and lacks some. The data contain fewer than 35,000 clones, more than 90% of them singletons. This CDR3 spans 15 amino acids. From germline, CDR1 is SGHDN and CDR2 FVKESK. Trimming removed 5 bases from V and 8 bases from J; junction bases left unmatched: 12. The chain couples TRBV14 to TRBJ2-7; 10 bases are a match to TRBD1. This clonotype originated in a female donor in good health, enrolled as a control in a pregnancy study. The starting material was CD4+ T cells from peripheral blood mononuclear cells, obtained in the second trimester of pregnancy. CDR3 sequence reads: CASSGRDRGQFKQYF. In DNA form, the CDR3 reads TGTGCCAGCAGCGGCCGGGACAGGGGACAATTTAAGCAGTACTTC.